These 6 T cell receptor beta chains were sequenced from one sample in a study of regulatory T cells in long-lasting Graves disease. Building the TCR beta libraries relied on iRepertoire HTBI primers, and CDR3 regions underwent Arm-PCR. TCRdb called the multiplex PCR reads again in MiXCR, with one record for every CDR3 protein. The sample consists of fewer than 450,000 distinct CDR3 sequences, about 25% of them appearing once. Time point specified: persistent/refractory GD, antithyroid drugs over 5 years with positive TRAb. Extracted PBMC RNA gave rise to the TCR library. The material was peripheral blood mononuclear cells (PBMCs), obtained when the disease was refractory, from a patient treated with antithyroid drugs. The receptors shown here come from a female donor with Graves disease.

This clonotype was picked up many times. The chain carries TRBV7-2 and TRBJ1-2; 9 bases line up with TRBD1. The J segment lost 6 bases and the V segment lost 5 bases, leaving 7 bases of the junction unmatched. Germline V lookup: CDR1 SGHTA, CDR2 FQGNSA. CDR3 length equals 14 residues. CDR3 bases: TGTGCCAGCAGCCCAGGGGACAGGGTGAATGGCTACACCTTC. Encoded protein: CASSPGDRVNGYTF. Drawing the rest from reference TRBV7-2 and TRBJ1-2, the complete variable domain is GAGVSQSPSNKVTEKGKDVELRCDPISGHTALYWYRQSLGQGLEFLIYFQGNSAPDKSGLPSDRFSAERTGGSVSTLTIQRTQQEDSAVYLCASSPGDRVNGYTFGSGTRLTVV.

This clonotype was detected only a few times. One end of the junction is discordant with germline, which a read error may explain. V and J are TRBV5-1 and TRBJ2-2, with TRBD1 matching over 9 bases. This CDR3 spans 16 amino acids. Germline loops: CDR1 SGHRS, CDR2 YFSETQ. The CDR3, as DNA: TGCGCCAGCAGCTTGGGAAGGACAGGGGTTGCCGGGGAACTGTTTTTT. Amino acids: CASSLGRTGVAGELFF.

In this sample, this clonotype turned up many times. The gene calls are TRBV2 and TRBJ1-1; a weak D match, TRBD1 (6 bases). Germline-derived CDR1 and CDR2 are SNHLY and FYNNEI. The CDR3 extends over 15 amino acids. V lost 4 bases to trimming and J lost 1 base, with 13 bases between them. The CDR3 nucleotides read TGTGCCAGCAGTGGGGGGGCAGGCGCGAACACTGAAGCTTTCTTT. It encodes CASSGGAGANTEAFF.

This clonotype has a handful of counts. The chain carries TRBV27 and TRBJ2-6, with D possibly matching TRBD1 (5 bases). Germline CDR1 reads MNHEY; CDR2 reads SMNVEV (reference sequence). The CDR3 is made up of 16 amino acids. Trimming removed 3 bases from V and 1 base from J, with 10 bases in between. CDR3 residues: CASSFLRASGANVLTF. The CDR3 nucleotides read TGTGCCAGCAGTTTTCTCAGGGCGTCTGGGGCCAACGTCCTGACTTTC.

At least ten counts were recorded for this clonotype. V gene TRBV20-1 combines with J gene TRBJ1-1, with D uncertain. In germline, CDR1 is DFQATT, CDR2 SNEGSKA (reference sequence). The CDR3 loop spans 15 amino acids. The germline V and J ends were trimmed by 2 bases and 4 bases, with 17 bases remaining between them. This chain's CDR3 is CSARPPGGMATEAFF. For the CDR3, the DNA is TGCAGTGCTAGACCCCCGGGAGGGATGGCCACTGAAGCTTTCTTT.

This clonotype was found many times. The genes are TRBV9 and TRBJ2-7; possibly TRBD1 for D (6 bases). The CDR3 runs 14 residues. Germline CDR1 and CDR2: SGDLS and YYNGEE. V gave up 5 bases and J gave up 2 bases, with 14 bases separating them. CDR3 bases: TGTGCCAGCAGTACTGATGGACAGCCCTACGAGCAGTACTTC. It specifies CASSTDGQPYEQYF.